The clone carrying this TCR beta chain was seen ten or more times. Per the germline V gene, CDR1 is SEHNR and CDR2 is FQNEAQ (reference sequence). V gave up 3 bases and J gave up 4 bases; unmatched junction bases: 4. The CDR3 extends over 14 amino acids. The record originates from a study of T cells in Graves' hyperthyroidism and ophthalmopathy. TCR beta CDR3 region amplification was performed from RNA transcripts. Initially, a first-round RT-PCR of the TCR CDR3 employed the HTBI primer set. TCRdb redid the calling of the multiplex PCR reads with MiXCR, one entry per CDR3 protein. The sample contains under 700,000 distinct CDR3 sequences, approximately 44% of which appear only once.

The specimen sequenced was peripheral blood or thyroid tissue (not recorded which). The chain links TRBV7-9 to TRBJ2-5; 8 bases align to TRBD1. This sequence originates from a woman aged 18-29 years with Graves' hyperthyroidism. CDR3 loop: CASSLSRGRETQYF. The DNA for the CDR3 is TGTGCCAGCAGCTTGTCCAGGGGGCGAGAGACCCAGTACTTC.